This T cell receptor beta chain is drawn from a study of T cells after yellow fever vaccination. Study summary: It was SMART-Seq v4 Ultra Low Input that prepared the fractions with low cell numbers.

The study's findings and limits: A large majority of primary-vaccination clones showed up again after the booster (roughly 96% CD4, around 90% CD8).

The study made its TCR cDNA through 5'RACE template switching. That step introduced a universal primer site along with UMIs. MiXCR, run by TCRdb on the 5' RACE reads, gives a single entry per CDR3 protein. The sample yields about 340,000 distinct CDR3 sequences, around 3.9% seen once. In this sample, this clonotype turned up a few times. Antigen: not known. With 2 bases clipped from V and 8 bases from J, the junction kept 6 bases outside the gene matches. CDR1 is MGHRA and CDR2 is YSYEKL in the germline V gene. CDR3 length: 15 residues. This TCR was recovered from a man aged 18 to 29 who received the YFV17D yellow fever vaccine. The rearrangement uses TRBV4-1 and TRBJ1-4; 9 bases match TRBD1. Sequences were derived from PBMCs, sampled 5 days after the yellow fever booster vaccination. CDR3: CASSQTGGDREKLFF. CDR3 DNA sequence: TGCGCCAGCAGCCAAACAGGGGGCGATCGGGAAAAACTGTTTTTT.